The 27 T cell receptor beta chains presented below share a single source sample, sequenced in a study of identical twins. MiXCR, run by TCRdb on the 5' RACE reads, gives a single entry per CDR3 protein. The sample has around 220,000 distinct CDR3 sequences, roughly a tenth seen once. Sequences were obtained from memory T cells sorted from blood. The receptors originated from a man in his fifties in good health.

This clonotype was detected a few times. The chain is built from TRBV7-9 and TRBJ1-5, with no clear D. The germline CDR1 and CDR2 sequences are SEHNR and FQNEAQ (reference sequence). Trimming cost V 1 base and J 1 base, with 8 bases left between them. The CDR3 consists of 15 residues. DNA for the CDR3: TGTGCCAGCAGCTTAGAATCCGGGAGCAATCAGCCCCAGCATTTT. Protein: CASSLESGSNQPQHF.

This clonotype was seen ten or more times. Written as DNA, the CDR3 is TGCGCCAGCAGCCAAGAGGCTAGCTCTAGAGGCAATGAGCAGTTCTTC. Protein sequence: CASSQEASSRGNEQFF. The V call is TRBV4-3, the J call TRBJ2-1, with D perhaps matching TRBD2 (5 bases). The CDR3 is made up of 16 amino acids. Germline V gene sequence: CDR1 LGHNA, CDR2 YSLEER. V was cut by 0 bases and J by 6 bases, with 15 bases left in between.

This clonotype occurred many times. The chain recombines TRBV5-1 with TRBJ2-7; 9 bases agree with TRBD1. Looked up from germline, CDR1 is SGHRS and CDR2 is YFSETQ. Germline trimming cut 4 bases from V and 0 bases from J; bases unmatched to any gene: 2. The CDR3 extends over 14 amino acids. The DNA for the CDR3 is TGCGCCAGCAGCGGGGACAGGGCCTCCTACGAGCAGTACTTC. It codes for CASSGDRASYEQYF.

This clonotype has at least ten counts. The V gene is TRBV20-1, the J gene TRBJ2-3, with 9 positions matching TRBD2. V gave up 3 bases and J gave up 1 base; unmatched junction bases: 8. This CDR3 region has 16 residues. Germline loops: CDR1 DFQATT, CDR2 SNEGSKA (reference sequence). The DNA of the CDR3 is TGCAGTGCTAGGTCACTTAGCGGGGGCGGCACAGATACGCAGTATTTT. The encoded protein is CSARSLSGGGTDTQYF.

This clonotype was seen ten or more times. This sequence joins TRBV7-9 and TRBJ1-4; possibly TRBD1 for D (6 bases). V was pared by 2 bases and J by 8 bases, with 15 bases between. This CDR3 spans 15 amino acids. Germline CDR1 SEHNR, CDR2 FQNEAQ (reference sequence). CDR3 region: CASSLSGRGAEKLFF. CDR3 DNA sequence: TGTGCCAGCAGCTTATCGGGCAGGGGTGCAGAAAAACTGTTTTTT.

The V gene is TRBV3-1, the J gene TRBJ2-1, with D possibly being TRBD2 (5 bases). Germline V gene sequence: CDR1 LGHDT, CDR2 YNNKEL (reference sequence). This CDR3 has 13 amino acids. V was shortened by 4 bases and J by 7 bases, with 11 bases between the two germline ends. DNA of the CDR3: TGTGCCAGCAGCCGGACTCCCGGGAATGAGCAGTTCTTC. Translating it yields CASSRTPGNEQFF.

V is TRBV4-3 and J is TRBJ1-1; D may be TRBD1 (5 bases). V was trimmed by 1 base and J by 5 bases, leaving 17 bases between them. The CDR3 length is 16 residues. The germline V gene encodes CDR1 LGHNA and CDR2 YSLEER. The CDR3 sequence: CASSQVGGVGVTEAFF. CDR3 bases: TGCGCCAGCAGCCAAGTTGGGGGAGTGGGGGTAACTGAAGCTTTCTTT.

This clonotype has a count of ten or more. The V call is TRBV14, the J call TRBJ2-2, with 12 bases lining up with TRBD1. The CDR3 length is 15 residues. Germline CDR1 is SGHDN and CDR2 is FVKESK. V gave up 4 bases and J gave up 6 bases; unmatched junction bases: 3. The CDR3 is CASSRDRGRAGELFF. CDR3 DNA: TGTGCCAGCAGCCGGGACAGGGGGCGCGCCGGGGAGCTGTTTTTT.

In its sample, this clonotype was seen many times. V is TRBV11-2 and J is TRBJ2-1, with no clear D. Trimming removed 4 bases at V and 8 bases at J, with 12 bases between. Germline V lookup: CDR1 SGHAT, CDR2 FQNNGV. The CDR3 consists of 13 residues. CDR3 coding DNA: TGTGCCAGCAGCTATAACCTGAGAGATGAGCAGTTCTTC. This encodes CASSYNLRDEQFF.

The chain's CDR3 is CASSFSTGSDTQYF. The CDR3 DNA sequence: TGCGCCAGCAGCTTCTCGACAGGTTCAGATACGCAGTATTTT. The rearrangement uses TRBV5-1 and TRBJ2-3, with D possibly matching TRBD1 (6 bases). The CDR3 runs to 14 residues. Deletions cut 2 bases from V and 4 bases from J, with 11 bases between. Germline V gene lookup returns CDR1 SGHRS and CDR2 YFSETQ.

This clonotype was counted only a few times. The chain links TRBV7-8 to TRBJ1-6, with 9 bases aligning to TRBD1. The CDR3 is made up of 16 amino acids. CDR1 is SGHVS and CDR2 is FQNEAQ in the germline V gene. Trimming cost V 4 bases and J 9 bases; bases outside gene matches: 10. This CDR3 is CASSSQGAGSISPLHF. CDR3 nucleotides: TGTGCCAGCAGCTCACAGGGGGCAGGGAGTATTTCACCCCTCCACTTT.

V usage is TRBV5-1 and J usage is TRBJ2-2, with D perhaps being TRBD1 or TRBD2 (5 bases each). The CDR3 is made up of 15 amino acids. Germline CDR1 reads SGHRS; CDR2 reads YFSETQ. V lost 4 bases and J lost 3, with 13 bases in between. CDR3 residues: CASSDPRGYTGELFF. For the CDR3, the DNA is TGCGCCAGCAGCGATCCGAGGGGTTACACCGGGGAGCTGTTTTTT.

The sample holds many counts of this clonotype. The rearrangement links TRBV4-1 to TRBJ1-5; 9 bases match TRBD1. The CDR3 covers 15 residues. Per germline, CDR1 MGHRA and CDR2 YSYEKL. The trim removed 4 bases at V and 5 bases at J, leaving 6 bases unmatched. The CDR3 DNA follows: TGCGCCAGCAGCCCCGACAGGGGGTCCGATCAGCCCCAGCATTTT. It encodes CASSPDRGSDQPQHF.

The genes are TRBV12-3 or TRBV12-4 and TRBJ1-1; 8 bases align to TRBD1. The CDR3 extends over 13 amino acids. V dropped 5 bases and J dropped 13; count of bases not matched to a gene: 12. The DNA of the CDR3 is TGTGCCAGCAGTGCGACCGACAGGGGCAAAGGTTTCTTT. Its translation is CASSATDRGKGFF.

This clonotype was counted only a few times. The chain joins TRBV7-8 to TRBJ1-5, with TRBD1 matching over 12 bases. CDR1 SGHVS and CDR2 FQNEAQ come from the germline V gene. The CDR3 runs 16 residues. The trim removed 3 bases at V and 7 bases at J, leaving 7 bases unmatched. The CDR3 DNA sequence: TGTGCCAGCAGCTTTGCCGGGACAGGGGGCGAGCAGCCCCAGCATTTT. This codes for CASSFAGTGGEQPQHF.

The CDR3 region is CASIPPAGGSYNEQFF. As DNA, the CDR3 is TGTGCCAGCATTCCCCCGGCGGGCGGCTCCTACAATGAGCAGTTCTTC. J is TRBJ2-1 and V is TRBV28; tentatively, D is TRBD2 (5 bases). CDR3 size: 16 residues. The germline V and J ends were trimmed by 7 bases and 0 bases, with 16 bases remaining between them. Germline-derived CDR1 and CDR2 are MDHEN and SYDVKM.

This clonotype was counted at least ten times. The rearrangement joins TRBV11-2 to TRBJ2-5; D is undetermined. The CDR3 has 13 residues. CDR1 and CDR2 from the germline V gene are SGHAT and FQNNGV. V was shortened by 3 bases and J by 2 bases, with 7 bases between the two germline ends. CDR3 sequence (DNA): TGTGCCAGCAGCTTGTCGCCTCAAGAGACCCAGTACTTC. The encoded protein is CASSLSPQETQYF.

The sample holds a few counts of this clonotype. CDR3 residues: CASSLRGIGGYNEQFF. In nucleotides, the CDR3 is TGCGCCAGCAGCCTGCGGGGGATAGGGGGGTACAATGAGCAGTTCTTC. V is TRBV4-1 and J is TRBJ2-1, with D maybe TRBD2 (7 bases). CDR3 length: 16 residues. Trimming removed 4 bases from V and 4 bases from J, with 17 bases in between. Germline CDR1 is MGHRA and CDR2 is YSYEKL.

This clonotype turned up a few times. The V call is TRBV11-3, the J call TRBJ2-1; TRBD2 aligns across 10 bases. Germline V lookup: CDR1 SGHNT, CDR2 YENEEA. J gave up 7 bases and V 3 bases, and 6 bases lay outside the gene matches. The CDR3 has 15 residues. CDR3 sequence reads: CASSFSGGSSNEQFF. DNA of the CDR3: TGTGCCAGCAGCTTTAGCGGGGGGAGCTCTAATGAGCAGTTCTTC.

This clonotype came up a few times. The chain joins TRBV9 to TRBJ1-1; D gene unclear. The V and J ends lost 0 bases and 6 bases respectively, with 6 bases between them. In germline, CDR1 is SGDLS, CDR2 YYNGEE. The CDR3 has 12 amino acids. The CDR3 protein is CASSVAEPEAFF. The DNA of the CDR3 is TGTGCCAGCAGCGTAGCCGAGCCTGAAGCTTTCTTT.

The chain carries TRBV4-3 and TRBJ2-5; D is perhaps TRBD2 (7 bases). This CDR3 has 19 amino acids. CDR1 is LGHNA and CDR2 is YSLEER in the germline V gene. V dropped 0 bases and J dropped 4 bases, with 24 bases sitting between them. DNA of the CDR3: TGCGCCAGCAGCCAAGATCACGGAGGTGGGGGGGCCAGTCGAGAGACCCAGTACTTC. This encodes CASSQDHGGGGASRETQYF.

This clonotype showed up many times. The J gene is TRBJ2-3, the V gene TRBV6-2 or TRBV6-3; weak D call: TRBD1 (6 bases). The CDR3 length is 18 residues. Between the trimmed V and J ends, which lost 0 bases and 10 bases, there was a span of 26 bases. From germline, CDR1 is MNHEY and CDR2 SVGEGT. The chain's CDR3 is CASSYSIGAGTRGKAQYF. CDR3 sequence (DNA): TGTGCCAGCAGTTACTCGATAGGAGCCGGGACAAGGGGGAAGGCGCAGTATTTT.

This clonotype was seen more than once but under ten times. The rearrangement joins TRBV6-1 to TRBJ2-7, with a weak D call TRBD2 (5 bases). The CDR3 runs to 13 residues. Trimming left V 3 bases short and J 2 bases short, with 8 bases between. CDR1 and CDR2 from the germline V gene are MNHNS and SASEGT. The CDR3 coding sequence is TGTGCCAGCAGTGAGACCGGGACCTACGAGCAGTACTTC. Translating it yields CASSETGTYEQYF.

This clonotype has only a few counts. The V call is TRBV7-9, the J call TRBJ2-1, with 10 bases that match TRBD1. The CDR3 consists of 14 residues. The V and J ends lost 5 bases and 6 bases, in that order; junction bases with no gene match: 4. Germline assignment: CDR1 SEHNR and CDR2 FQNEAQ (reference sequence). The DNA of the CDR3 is TGTGCCAGCAGCGACAGGGGGCGCTTCAATGAGCAGTTCTTC. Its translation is CASSDRGRFNEQFF.

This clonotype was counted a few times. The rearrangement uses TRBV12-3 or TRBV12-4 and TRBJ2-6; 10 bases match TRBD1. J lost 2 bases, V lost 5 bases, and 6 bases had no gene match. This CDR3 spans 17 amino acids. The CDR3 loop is CASSPGQGNPGANVLTF. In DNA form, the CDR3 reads TGTGCCAGCAGTCCGGGACAGGGGAATCCTGGGGCCAACGTCCTGACTTTC.

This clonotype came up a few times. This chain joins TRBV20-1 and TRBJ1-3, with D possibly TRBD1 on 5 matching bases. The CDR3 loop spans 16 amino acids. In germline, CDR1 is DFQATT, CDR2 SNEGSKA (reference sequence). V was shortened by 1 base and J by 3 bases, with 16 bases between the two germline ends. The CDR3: CSARGFGIQGGNTIYF. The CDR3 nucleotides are TGCAGTGCTAGAGGTTTCGGTATTCAGGGTGGAAACACCATATATTTT.

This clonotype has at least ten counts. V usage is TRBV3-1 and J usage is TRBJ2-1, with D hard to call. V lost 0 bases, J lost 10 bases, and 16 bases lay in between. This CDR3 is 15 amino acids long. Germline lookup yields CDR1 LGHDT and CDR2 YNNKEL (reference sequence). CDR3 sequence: CASSQDRLVGGEQFF. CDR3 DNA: TGTGCCAGCAGCCAAGATCGGCTAGTGGGTGGCGAGCAGTTCTTC.